This record looks at one T cell receptor (beta chain) sequence and its context. This sample is part of a study of blood T cell repertoires in COVID-19. Whole-study context: In each case, the material was cDNA or gDNA derived from T cells, B-cell-depleted T cells, or PBMCs.

Source study methods: It was from reference gene primer amplification that nucleated cell counts were estimated. The repertoire was sequenced with immunoSEQ multiplex PCR; TCRdb's copy has only in-frame clones and lacks some. Clone size and the V and J calls come from that table; the DNA yielded D and trimming. The sample yields roughly 300,000 clones, around 87% seen once. The CDR3 runs to 16 residues. Germline-derived CDR1 and CDR2 are SGHNT and YYREEE (reference sequence). V lost 0 bases to trimming and J lost 7 bases, with 14 bases between them. The receptor was isolated from a woman aged 45 to 65 who had recovered from COVID-19. J is TRBJ1-6 and V is TRBV5-4; D gene ambiguous. Sample: peripheral blood. CDR3 sequence: CASSLGAPNHNSPLHF. The CDR3 bases are TGTGCCAGCAGCTTGGGAGCTCCTAACCACAATTCACCCCTCCACTTT.